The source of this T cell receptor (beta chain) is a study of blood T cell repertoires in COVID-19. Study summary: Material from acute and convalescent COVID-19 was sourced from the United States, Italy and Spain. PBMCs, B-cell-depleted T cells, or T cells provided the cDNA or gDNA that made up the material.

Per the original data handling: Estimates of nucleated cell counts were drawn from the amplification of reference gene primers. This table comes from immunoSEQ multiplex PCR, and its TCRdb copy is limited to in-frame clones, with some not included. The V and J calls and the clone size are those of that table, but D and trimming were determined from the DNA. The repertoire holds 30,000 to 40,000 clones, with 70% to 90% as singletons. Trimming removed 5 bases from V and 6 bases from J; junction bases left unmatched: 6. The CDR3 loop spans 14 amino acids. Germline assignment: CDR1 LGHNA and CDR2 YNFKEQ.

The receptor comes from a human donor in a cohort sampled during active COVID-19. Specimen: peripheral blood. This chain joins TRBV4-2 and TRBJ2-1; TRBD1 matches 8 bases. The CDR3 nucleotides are TGTGCCAGCAGCAGAAATACAGGGGGCAATGAGCAGTTCTTC. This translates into CASSRNTGGNEQFF.